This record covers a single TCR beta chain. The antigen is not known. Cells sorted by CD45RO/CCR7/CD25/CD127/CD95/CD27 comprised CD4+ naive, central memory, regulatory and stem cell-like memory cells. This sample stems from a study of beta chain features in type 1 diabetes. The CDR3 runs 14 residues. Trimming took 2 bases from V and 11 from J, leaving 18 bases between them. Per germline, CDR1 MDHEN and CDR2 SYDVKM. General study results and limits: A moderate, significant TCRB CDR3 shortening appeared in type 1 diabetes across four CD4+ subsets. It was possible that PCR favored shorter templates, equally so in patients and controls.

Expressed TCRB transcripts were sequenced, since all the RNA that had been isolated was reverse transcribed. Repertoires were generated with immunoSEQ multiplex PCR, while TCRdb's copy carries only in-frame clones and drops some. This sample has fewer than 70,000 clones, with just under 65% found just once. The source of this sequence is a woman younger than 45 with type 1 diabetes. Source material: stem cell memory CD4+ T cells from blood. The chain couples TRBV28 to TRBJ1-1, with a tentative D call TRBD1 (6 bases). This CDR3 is CASSLVGGLRRAFF. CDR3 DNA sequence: TGTGCCAGCAGTTTAGTAGGGGGATTACGGAGGGCTTTCTTT.